These 29 T cell receptor beta chains originate from one sample sequenced in a study of OX40 agonist ivuxolimab in advanced cancers. The assay was immunoSEQ multiplex PCR, and TCRdb's table has in-frame clones only and misses some. The sample includes roughly 50,000 clones, 90% to 95% of them seen just once. The sequencing here drew on CD4+ or CD8+ T cells sorted from blood, taken in a trial of the OX40 agonist ivuxolimab. These receptors were collected from an adult with an advanced solid tumor such as melanoma, head and neck, liver or kidney cancer.

The rearrangement uses TRBV2 and TRBJ2-1; the D gene is possibly TRBD1 (6 bases). This CDR3 region has 16 residues. Germline assignment: CDR1 SNHLY and CDR2 FYNNEI. V lost 5 bases and J 0 bases, leaving 14 bases between the germline ends. DNA for the CDR3: TGTGCCAGCAGTTATTTTACAGGGTACTCCTACAATGAGCAGTTCTTC. The encoded protein is CASSYFTGYSYNEQFF.

V and J are TRBV5-1 and TRBJ2-1, with 13 bases fitting TRBD2. Looked up from germline, CDR1 is SGHRS and CDR2 is YFSETQ. V was clipped by 0 bases and J by 7 bases; unmatched bases: 4. This CDR3 is built from 16 residues. CDR3 in amino acids: CASSLVEGLAGNEQFF. For the CDR3, the DNA is TGCGCCAGCAGCTTGGTTGAGGGACTAGCGGGGAATGAGCAGTTCTTC.

This clone was recorded only once. The rearrangement joins TRBV7-8 to TRBJ2-1, with D unclear. Trimming removed 3 bases at V and 3 bases at J, with 9 bases between. The CDR3 length is 14 residues. Germline V gene sequence: CDR1 SGHVS, CDR2 FQNEAQ. This CDR3 is CASSLSRNYNEQFF. The DNA for the CDR3 is TGTGCCAGCAGCTTGTCCAGAAACTACAATGAGCAGTTCTTC.

The chain employs TRBV9 and TRBJ1-1; D gene unclear. The CDR3 consists of 11 residues. Germline V gene lookup returns CDR1 SGDLS and CDR2 YYNGEE. V lost 1 base to trimming and J lost 8 bases, with 6 bases between them. CDR3 in DNA: TGTGCCAGCAGCGTACTCTGGGAAGCTTTCTTT. The encoded protein is CASSVLWEAFF.

This clone was detected only once. V usage is TRBV4-1 and J usage is TRBJ2-3, with 8 bases matching TRBD1. With V trimmed by 4 bases and J by 6 bases, 9 bases remained unmatched. The CDR3 runs 15 residues. Germline assignment: CDR1 MGHRA and CDR2 YSYEKL. CDR3 sequence: CASSRSDRGADTQYF. DNA for the CDR3: TGCGCCAGCAGCCGCTCTGACAGGGGTGCCGATACGCAGTATTTT.

This clone was seen more than once but under ten times. The chain has TRBV5-4 and TRBJ1-1; D gene unclear. The CDR3 covers 14 residues. The ends were cut back, 4 bases at V and 2 bases at J, with 12 bases in the middle. The V gene's germline CDR1 is SGHNT and CDR2 YYREEE (reference sequence). CDR3 amino acids: CASSNIEYNTEAFF. CDR3 coding DNA: TGTGCCAGCAGCAATATAGAATATAACACTGAAGCTTTCTTT.

V gene TRBV18 combines with J gene TRBJ2-7, with no clear D. This CDR3 is built from 16 residues. The V gene lost 1 base and the J gene lost 0 bases, with 13 bases spanning the gap. Germline V gives CDR1 KGHSH, CDR2 LQKENI. The CDR3 nucleotides are TGTGCCAGCTCACCACAGAAGGGCCCGAGCTCCTACGAGCAGTACTTC. It translates to CASSPQKGPSSYEQYF. Variable domain in full (rest from reference TRBV18 and TRBJ2-7): NAGVMQNPRHLVRRRGQEARLRCSPMKGHSHVYWYRQLPEEGLKFMVYLQKENIIDESGMPKERFSAEFPKEGPSILRIQQVVRGDSAAYFCASSPQKGPSSYEQYFGPGTRLTVT.

Regarding this clone: Distinct nucleotide sequences in the sample also encode this CDR3. The rearrangement links TRBV5-4 to TRBJ2-7; TRBD2 might be the D (6 bases). The CDR3 runs to 13 residues. V was cut by 2 bases and J by 3 bases, with 9 bases left in between. Germline V gene data show CDR1 as SGHNT and CDR2 as YYREEE (reference sequence). CDR3 sequence: CASSFDGSYEQYF. CDR3 sequence (DNA): TGTGCCAGCAGCTTCGACGGGAGCTACGAGCAGTACTTC. Supplemented by reference TRBV5-4 and TRBJ2-7, the full variable domain reads ETGVTQSPTHLIKTRGQQVTLRCSSQSGHNTVSWYQQALGQGPQFIFQYYREEENGRGNFPPRFSGLQFPNYSSELNVNALELDDSALYLCASSFDGSYEQYFGPGTRLTVT.

This chain connects TRBV5-6 to TRBJ1-2; D is uncertain. The V end was cut by 4 bases, the J end by 8 bases, with 24 bases between. The length of the CDR3 is 16 residues. Germline CDR1 and CDR2: SGHDT and YYEEEE. As DNA, the CDR3 is TGTGCCAGCAGCCCTTTAAGGCAGCTACTGGTCGAAGGCTACACCTTC. It codes for CASSPLRQLLVEGYTF.

The gene calls are TRBV5-4 and TRBJ2-1, with 9 positions matching TRBD2. After removal of 3 bases from V and 15 bases from J, the junction contained 10 bases not matched to a gene. The germline gives CDR1 SGHNT, CDR2 YYREEE (reference sequence). The CDR3 has 13 residues. The CDR3 loop reads CASSSELSGSGFF. For the CDR3, the DNA is TGTGCCAGCAGCTCAGAACTTAGCGGGAGTGGGTTCTTC.

J is TRBJ2-1 and V is TRBV9; D is ambiguous. The germline gives CDR1 SGDLS, CDR2 YYNGEE. The CDR3 totals 13 residues. Trimming cost V 0 bases and J 13 bases, with 14 bases left between them. CDR3 coding DNA: TGTGCCAGCAGCGTAGAGGGTGGGTTTACTCAGTTCTTC. Its translation: CASSVEGGFTQFF.

The chain employs TRBV7-3 and TRBJ2-3; D is unclear. The CDR3 covers 13 residues. The germline V and J ends were trimmed by 4 bases and 5 bases, with 10 bases remaining between them. Germline CDR1 reads SGHTA; CDR2 reads FQGTGA. The CDR3 nucleotides read TGTGCCAGCAGCTCCCGCCCGGGAGATACGCAGTATTTT. This gives the protein CASSSRPGDTQYF.

The chain links TRBV7-9 to TRBJ2-3; D may be TRBD2 (5 bases). CDR3 length: 12 residues. Trimming removed 7 bases at V and 4 bases at J, with 9 bases between. The V gene's germline CDR1 is SEHNR and CDR2 FQNEAQ (reference sequence). CDR3 in amino acids: CASTGIADTQYF. The CDR3, as DNA: TGTGCCAGCACCGGGATCGCAGATACGCAGTATTTT.

The rearrangement uses TRBV28 and TRBJ1-6; no reliable D call. The CDR3 extends over 15 amino acids. Germline-derived CDR1 and CDR2 are MDHEN and SYDVKM. The V end was cut by 6 bases, the J end by 3 bases, with 12 bases between. Here the CDR3 reads CASSYGLYYNSPLHF. The DNA of the CDR3 is TGTGCCAGCAGCTATGGACTGTACTATAATTCACCCCTCCACTTT.

Relative to its sample, this clone is medium-sized. This chain joins TRBV10-3 and TRBJ2-7; 7 bases fit TRBD2. CDR1 and CDR2 (germline): ENHRY, SYGVKD. V shed 10 bases and J 1 base; nucleotides not matched to a gene: 10. The CDR3 sequence is 14 residues long. In nucleotides, the CDR3 is TGTGCCACGGATGCTAGCGGAGTTTCCTACGAGCAGTACTTC. This sequence encodes CATDASGVSYEQYF.

The chain joins TRBV4-1 to TRBJ2-1, with a possible D match to TRBD2 (5 bases). Germline CDR1 and CDR2: MGHRA and YSYEKL. The CDR3 sequence is 17 residues long. V was pared by 2 bases and J by 3 bases, with 17 bases between. The CDR3: CASSQRGVRTLYNEQFF. The CDR3 DNA reads TGCGCCAGCAGCCAACGCGGCGTTAGGACTCTCTACAATGAGCAGTTCTTC.

The gene calls are TRBV9 and TRBJ1-2; D remains ambiguous. Per the germline V gene, CDR1 is SGDLS and CDR2 is YYNGEE. With 3 bases removed from V and 1 base from J, the gap between germline ends came to 4 bases. The CDR3 runs to 12 residues. The CDR3 DNA sequence: TGTGCCAGCAGCGAGGGTAACTATGGCTACACCTTC. Protein product: CASSEGNYGYTF.

This sequence joins TRBV9 and TRBJ2-3, with D tentatively TRBD1 (5 bases). The CDR3 extends over 15 amino acids. CDR1 SGDLS and CDR2 YYNGEE come from the germline V gene. V lost 4 bases, J lost 8 bases, and 20 bases lay in between. The CDR3 here is CASSPLGADIGTQYF. The CDR3 DNA follows: TGTGCCAGCAGCCCCTTGGGCGCGGACATTGGTACGCAGTATTTT.

The V and J genes are TRBV19 and TRBJ2-2; a possible D gene is TRBD1 (5 bases). The V end lost 3 bases, the J end lost 6 bases, and 17 bases lay between the germline ends. Per the germline V gene, CDR1 is LNHDA and CDR2 is SQIVND (reference sequence). The CDR3 is 16 residues long. The CDR3 region is CASSISGYRLSGELFF. The CDR3 bases are TGTGCCAGTAGTATCTCAGGGTATCGATTATCCGGGGAGCTGTTTTTT.

V is TRBV5-6 and J is TRBJ2-2; a weak D match, TRBD2 (5 bases). The V gene's germline CDR1 is SGHDT and CDR2 YYEEEE. Trimming removed 2 bases from V and 5 bases from J, with 13 bases in between. The CDR3 sequence is 15 residues long. CDR3 sequence (DNA): TGTGCCAGCAGCTTAGGGTCACGGGGAACCGGGGAGCTGTTTTTT. Protein product: CASSLGSRGTGELFF.

This clone was counted a few times. The chain employs TRBV13 and TRBJ2-7; D is perhaps TRBD1 (6 bases). The CDR3 runs to 13 residues. The germline V gene encodes CDR1 PRHDT and CDR2 FYEKMQ (reference sequence). Trimming removed 5 bases at V and 6 bases at J, with 14 bases between. The CDR3 DNA reads as TGTGCCAGCAGCCTACAGGGTCTACCCGAGCAGTACTTC. Residues: CASSLQGLPEQYF. Full variable domain (remainder filled in from reference TRBV13 and TRBJ2-7): AAGVIQSPRHLIKEKRETATLKCYPIPRHDTVYWYQQGPGQDPQFLISFYEKMQSDKGSIPDRFSAQQFSDYHSELNMSSLELGDSALYFCASSLQGLPEQYFGPGTRLTVT.

The genes are TRBV10-3 and TRBJ2-5; D is perhaps TRBD2 (6 bases). Per the germline V gene, CDR1 is ENHRY and CDR2 is SYGVKD. The CDR3 has 14 residues. V dropped 8 bases and J dropped 0 bases, with 13 bases sitting between them. The CDR3 loop reads CAIGKAGHQETQYF. The CDR3 region has the DNA TGTGCCATCGGGAAGGCGGGACACCAAGAGACCCAGTACTTC.

The chain links TRBV5-1 to TRBJ2-5, with D possibly matching TRBD1 (6 bases). With 0 bases removed from V and 9 bases from J, the gap between germline ends came to 18 bases. The CDR3 runs to 15 residues. The germline V gene has CDR1 SGHRS and CDR2 YFSETQ. The CDR3 region is CASSLGGLSSGSQYF. Written as DNA, the CDR3 is TGCGCCAGCAGCTTGGGGGGGCTATCCAGTGGCTCCCAGTACTTC.

This rearrangement joins TRBV7-6 to TRBJ2-2; 8 bases align to TRBD2. Germline CDR1 is SGHVS and CDR2 is FNYEAQ. This CDR3 region has 16 residues. After removal of 5 bases from V and 3 bases from J, the junction contained 8 bases not matched to a gene. CDR3 DNA sequence: TGTGCCAGCAGCCCATCCACGGGGGGGTACACCGGGGAGCTGTTTTTT. This codes for CASSPSTGGYTGELFF.

A remark on this clone: The sample has other DNA sequences that encode this CDR3 too. The rearrangement uses TRBV2 and TRBJ1-2, with D uncertain. From germline, CDR1 is SNHLY and CDR2 FYNNEI. This CDR3 is built from 13 residues. V lost 2 bases, J lost 4 bases, and 8 bases lay in between. CDR3 loop: CASSERQLYGYTF. For the CDR3, the DNA is TGTGCCAGCAGTGAACGTCAGCTCTATGGCTACACCTTC.

The gene calls are TRBV7-2 and TRBJ2-7; maybe TRBD2 (5 bases). Germline assignment: CDR1 SGHTA and CDR2 FQGNSA. This CDR3 is built from 15 residues. The V end was cut by 4 bases, the J end by 1 base, with 14 bases between. The CDR3 spells CASSSSVGVSYEQYF. The CDR3 DNA follows: TGTGCCAGCAGCTCCTCCGTCGGGGTTTCCTACGAGCAGTACTTC.

The rearrangement uses TRBV15 and TRBJ2-3, with 7 bases matching TRBD1. Germline assignment: CDR1 LNHNV and CDR2 YYDKDF (reference sequence). The CDR3 loop spans 15 amino acids. J was trimmed by 2 bases and V by 3 bases; bases with no gene match: 5. CDR3 DNA sequence: TGTGCCACCAGCAGTCTTAGGGGGCCCACAGATACGCAGTATTTT. Protein sequence: CATSSLRGPTDTQYF.

This clone was seen once. The rearrangement links TRBV21-1 to TRBJ1-2; TRBD1 is taken as the D call from the table, unchecked against the DNA. TRBV21-1 constitutes a pseudogene. The CDR3 runs to 12 residues. The CDR3 DNA reads TGTGCCAGCAGGACAAATTGCTATGGCTACACCTTC. Encoded protein: CASRTNCYGYTF.

The J gene is TRBJ1-5, the V gene TRBV6-1, with 8 positions matching TRBD1. Germline CDR1 MNHNS, CDR2 SASEGT. Trimming removed 5 bases from V and 3 bases from J; junction bases left unmatched: 6. CDR3 size: 15 residues. The CDR3 DNA is TGTGCCAGCAGTCGCGACAGGGGACCCAATCAGCCCCAGCATTTT. This translates into CASSRDRGPNQPQHF.